What follows describes a single T cell receptor beta chain. This entry is derived from a study of T cells in Graves' hyperthyroidism and ophthalmopathy. Diagnosis of hyperthyroidism was new in patients aged 18 to 65, and its duration was under 2 months. The authors took PBMCs from roughly 10 ml fresh peripheral blood. It was RNA transcripts that yielded the amplified TCR beta CDR3 regions. Carried out on the TCR CDR3, a first-round RT-PCR used the HTBI primer set. Via MiXCR, TCRdb re-called the multiplex PCR reads, giving one row per CDR3 protein. The table lists about 510,000 distinct CDR3 sequences, approximately 14% of them singletons. The sequence came from a woman aged 40 to 50 with Graves' hyperthyroidism. The specimen sequenced was blood.

The CDR3 is CASSLSNRGYETQYF. CDR3 in DNA: TGTGCCAGCAGCTTATCCAACAGGGGGTATGAGACCCAGTACTTC. The chain combines TRBV7-2 with TRBJ2-5; 8 nucleotides agree with TRBD1. CDR1 and CDR2 (germline): SGHTA, FQGNSA. The CDR3 contains 15 residues. Unmatched junction bases numbered 7, after V lost 2 bases and J lost 5 bases.